This T cell receptor beta chain originates from a study of shared T cell receptors in the human thymus. Only in-frame clones appear in the TCRdb table, and some are missing; sequencing was by immunoSEQ multiplex PCR. The sample has roughly 700,000 clones; approximately 87% are singletons. The trim removed 1 base at V and 5 bases at J, leaving 0 bases unmatched. Per the germline V gene, CDR1 is SGHTA and CDR2 is FQGNSA. CDR3 size: 15 residues. The data also belong to a second study, concerning human thymus T cells. That work adds: Usage of V and J genes appeared biased in thymic and blood repertoires.

The origin of this receptor is a boy younger than two with a congenital heart defect. Sequenced: thymocytes. The chain has TRBV7-2 and TRBJ2-1; 12 nucleotides align to TRBD2. The CDR3 nucleotides read TGTGCCAGCAGCTTAGGGACTAGCGGGGACAATGAGCAGTTCTTC. The encoded protein is CASSLGTSGDNEQFF.